This TCR beta chain is from a study of cytomegalovirus exposure and HLA in healthy donors. The study's findings and limits: One later analysis reportedly identified an Asian-associated ancestry cluster that showed fewer N-insertions than the approximately 700-donor mean.

This clone was seen just once. The target antigen is unknown. Germline CDR1 SSHAT, CDR2 FNYEAQ (reference sequence). The CDR3 spans 15 residues. The junction had 8 bases not matched to a gene; V was cut back by 3 bases and J by 4 bases. Researchers ran the PCR with 60 Vbeta and 13 Jbeta primers. TCRdb keeps only in-frame clones here, not all; method: immunoSEQ multiplex PCR. This table holds 150,000 to 250,000 clones, roughly 85% found once. The sample consisted of PBMCs. The source is a woman aged 50 to 65 in good health and CMV-seronegative. The V and J genes are TRBV7-7 and TRBJ2-7; 8 bases map to TRBD2. CDR3 sequence reads: CASSFGGGPGYEQYF. Written as DNA, the CDR3 is TGTGCCAGCAGCTTCGGGGGGGGACCAGGGTACGAGCAGTACTTC.